Presented here are 21 T cell receptor beta chains from one specimen sequenced in a study of HIV-infected patients and healthy controls. TCRdb reanalysed the 5' RACE reads using MiXCR and keeps one entry per CDR3 protein. The table includes approximately 64,000 distinct CDR3 sequences, about 19% detected once. The sample was CD4+ T cells from blood. Every receptor here comes from a human donor in good health.

This clonotype has a count of ten or more. The chain is built from TRBV5-1 and TRBJ2-1; TRBD2 agrees at 10 bases. The CDR3 runs to 16 residues. The V and J ends lost 1 base and 9 bases, in that order; junction bases with no gene match: 10. Germline assignment: CDR1 SGHRS and CDR2 YFSETQ. CDR3 sequence reads: CASSLSLAGDKGEQFF. The DNA of the CDR3 is TGCGCCAGCAGCTTGAGTCTAGCGGGAGACAAGGGTGAGCAGTTCTTC.

This rearrangement joins TRBV5-5 to TRBJ2-3; D may be TRBD2 (5 bases). Germline V lookup: CDR1 SGHKS, CDR2 YYEKEE (reference sequence). Trimming took off 2 bases at V and 0 bases at J, with 13 bases between the two ends. This CDR3 is built from 16 residues. The CDR3 nucleotides read TGTGCCAGCAGCTTTTTGACACGACTAAGCACAGATACGCAGTATTTT. Its translation: CASSFLTRLSTDTQYF. Drawing the rest from reference TRBV5-5 and TRBJ2-3, the complete variable domain is DAGVTQSPTHLIKTRGQQVTLRCSPISGHKSVSWYQQVLGQGPQFIFQYYEKEERGRGNFPDRFSARQFPNYSSELNVNALLLGDSALYLCASSFLTRLSTDTQYFGPGTRLTVL.

Within the sample, this clonotype is medium-sized (0.01 to 0.1%). The rearrangement links TRBV18 to TRBJ2-7; 8 bases are a match to TRBD1. This CDR3 is built from 14 residues. Germline V gene lookup returns CDR1 KGHSH and CDR2 LQKENI. Trimming took 8 bases from V and 2 from J; bases not matched to a gene: 8. In nucleotides, the CDR3 is TGTGCCAGCCAAGACGACAGGGGCCCCTACGAGCAGTACTTC. Its protein is CASQDDRGPYEQYF.

This clonotype has at least ten counts. The chain joins TRBV7-2 to TRBJ2-7, with a tentative D call TRBD2 (6 bases). V was cut by 7 bases and J by 3 bases, with 13 bases left in between. The V gene's germline CDR1 is SGHTA and CDR2 FQGNSA. This CDR3 has 13 residues. CDR3: CASTRSGVYEQYF. The CDR3, as DNA: TGTGCCAGCACCCGTAGCGGAGTCTACGAGCAGTACTTC.

CDR3 protein: CASKGSNEKLFF. The CDR3, as DNA: TGTGCCAGCAAGGGGTCTAATGAAAAACTGTTTTTT. The gene calls are TRBV28 and TRBJ1-4; possibly TRBD1 for D (5 bases). Per germline, CDR1 MDHEN and CDR2 SYDVKM. The CDR3 loop spans 12 amino acids. The ends were cut back, 7 bases at V and 3 bases at J, with 6 bases in the middle.

This clonotype has just a few counts. J is TRBJ2-1 and V is TRBV4-2; 7 bases are a match to TRBD2. The CDR3 has 16 residues. With 0 bases clipped from V and 7 bases from J, the junction kept 9 bases outside the gene matches. Germline assignment: CDR1 LGHNA and CDR2 YNFKEQ. For the CDR3, the DNA is TGTGCCAGCAGCCAAGAGCGGGAGCCGGTGTGGAATGAGCAGTTCTTC. Translation: CASSQEREPVWNEQFF.

This clonotype was counted ten times or more. The CDR3 reads CSARRGANTEAFF. The CDR3 nucleotides read TGCAGCGCCCGAAGGGGGGCGAACACTGAAGCTTTCTTT. The chain uses TRBV29-1 and TRBJ1-1, with D possibly TRBD1 on 6 matching bases. V lost 7 bases to trimming and J lost 1 base, with 13 bases between them. Germline V gene lookup returns CDR1 SQVTM and CDR2 ANQGSEA. The length of the CDR3 is 13 residues. Variable domain in full (rest from reference TRBV29-1 and TRBJ1-1): SAVISQKPSRDICQRGTSLTIQCQVDSQVTMMFWYRQQPGQSLTLIATANQGSEATYESGFVIDKFPISRPNLTFSTLTVSNMSPEDSSIYLCSARRGANTEAFFGQGTRLTVV.

This clonotype was seen just once. CDR3 protein: CASSPPARNEAFF. The CDR3, as DNA: TGTGCCAGCTCACCACCGGCGAGGAATGAAGCTTTCTTT. The chain joins TRBV18 to TRBJ1-1; D unresolved. The CDR3 has 13 amino acids. The V gene lost 0 bases and the J gene lost 7 bases, with 9 bases spanning the gap. Germline CDR1 and CDR2: KGHSH and LQKENI. The entire variable domain, with the rest obtained from reference TRBV18 and TRBJ1-1, is as follows: NAGVMQNPRHLVRRRGQEARLRCSPMKGHSHVYWYRQLPEEGLKFMVYLQKENIIDESGMPKERFSAEFPKEGPSILRIQQVVRGDSAAYFCASSPPARNEAFFGQGTRLTVV.

This clonotype was seen a handful of times. The CDR3 loop is CSVVATLPYGYTF. The CDR3 nucleotides are TGCAGCGTTGTTGCCACCCTGCCCTATGGCTACACCTTC. The rearrangement links TRBV29-1 to TRBJ1-2; the D is unclear. Germline loops: CDR1 SQVTM, CDR2 ANQGSEA. The ends were cut back, 4 bases at V and 4 bases at J, with 13 bases in the middle. The CDR3 totals 13 residues.

This chain links TRBV11-2 with TRBJ2-3; weak D call: TRBD1 (6 bases). The V end was cut by 2 bases, the J end by 2 bases, with 11 bases between. CDR3 length equals 15 residues. Germline CDR1 reads SGHAT; CDR2 reads FQNNGV. The CDR3: CASSLLGQPTDTQYF. CDR3 nucleotide sequence: TGTGCCAGCAGCTTATTAGGACAGCCCACAGATACGCAGTATTTT.

The chain combines TRBV7-9 with TRBJ1-5; the D is unclear. This CDR3 has 15 amino acids. CDR1 is SEHNR, CDR2 FQNEAQ, per germline (reference sequence). Trimming shortened V by 0 bases and J by 1 base, and 7 bases separated the two germline ends. CDR3 protein: CASSLAGLSNQPQHF. CDR3 sequence (DNA): TGTGCCAGCAGCTTAGCAGGGTTGAGCAATCAGCCCCAGCATTTT.

The V and J genes are TRBV25-1 and TRBJ2-7; D is unclear. This CDR3 has 12 residues. From germline, CDR1 is MGHDK and CDR2 SYGVNS. V was pared by 5 bases and J by 0 bases, with 5 bases between. The DNA for the CDR3 is TGTGCCAGCAGTACGAGCTCCTACGAGCAGTACTTC. Translated: CASSTSSYEQYF.

This clonotype was observed at least ten times. The CDR3 region has the DNA TGTGCCAGCTCACCAGGGGGGCCTCTCCGCGATACGCAGTATTTT. Encoded protein: CASSPGGPLRDTQYF. This rearrangement joins TRBV18 to TRBJ2-3, with D possibly called TRBD1 or TRBD2 (6 bases each). Germline CDR1 and CDR2: KGHSH and LQKENI. The V gene lost 2 bases and the J gene lost 6 bases, with 15 bases spanning the gap. The CDR3 is made up of 15 amino acids.

The table lists this clonotype with a few counts. J is TRBJ1-3 and V is TRBV19; D is ambiguous. Trimming removed 6 bases from V and 0 bases from J, with 12 bases in between. The CDR3 runs to 15 residues. Germline assignment: CDR1 LNHDA and CDR2 SQIVND (reference sequence). Here the CDR3 DNA reads TGTGCCAGTAGCCGTGGACGGAACTCTGGAAACACCATATATTTT. Translating it yields CASSRGRNSGNTIYF.

This clonotype was observed a handful of times. J is TRBJ1-1 and V is TRBV29-1; a weak D match, TRBD1 (6 bases). V was trimmed by 2 bases and J by 7 bases, leaving 11 bases between them. The CDR3 consists of 12 residues. In germline, CDR1 is SQVTM, CDR2 ANQGSEA. CDR3 coding DNA: TGCAGCGTTGAAAGGGGGGCGGGTGAAGCTTTCTTT. Translation gives CSVERGAGEAFF.

This clonotype was recorded many times. The CDR3 DNA sequence: TGTGCCAGCAGCGTTTTGCAGGACTATGGCTACACCTTC. Its translation is CASSVLQDYGYTF. The V gene is TRBV12-3 or TRBV12-4, the J gene TRBJ1-2; no clear D. Trimming shortened V by 6 bases and J by 3 bases, and 11 bases separated the two germline ends. The length of the CDR3 is 13 residues.

This clonotype turned up a few times. The CDR3 region is CASSPPGGNTEAFF. The DNA for the CDR3 is TGTGCCAGCAGCCCGCCCGGGGGGAACACTGAAGCTTTCTTT. This sequence joins TRBV6-5 and TRBJ1-1; a possible D gene is TRBD1 (5 bases). V lost 6 bases, J lost 1 base, and 12 bases lay in between. CDR3 length: 14 residues. Germline CDR1 reads MNHEY; CDR2 reads SVGAGI.

This clonotype was found many times. This chain links TRBV7-9 with TRBJ1-1, with D unclear. Germline CDR1 reads SEHNR; CDR2 reads FQNEAQ (reference sequence). This CDR3 contains 14 residues. V dropped 5 bases and J dropped 7 bases, with 17 bases sitting between them. The CDR3 loop reads CASSVDGSLNEAFF. The DNA for the CDR3 is TGTGCCAGCAGCGTAGACGGGTCCCTTAATGAAGCTTTCTTT.

The J gene is TRBJ2-3, the V gene TRBV7-2; a weak D match, TRBD2 (6 bases). The CDR3 length is 15 residues. Trimming took off 3 bases at V and 0 bases at J, with 10 bases between the two ends. Germline lookup yields CDR1 SGHTA and CDR2 FQGNSA. CDR3 nucleotides: TGTGCCAGCAGCTTGGACTATCTGAGCACAGATACGCAGTATTTT. Its translation is CASSLDYLSTDTQYF.

At least ten counts were recorded for this clonotype. This chain joins TRBV19 and TRBJ2-1, with TRBD2 matching 11 bases. Trimming at V came to 3 bases and at J to 6 bases, leaving 4 bases not matched to a gene. There are 15 residues in the CDR3. Germline assignment: CDR1 LNHDA and CDR2 SQIVND (reference sequence). CDR3 coding DNA: TGTGCCAGTAGTATCCTAGCGGGAGGAGGCAATGAGCAGTTCTTC. Translation: CASSILAGGGNEQFF.

The chain joins TRBV11-2 to TRBJ2-7; 8 bases agree with TRBD1. CDR1 is SGHAT and CDR2 is FQNNGV in the germline V gene. This CDR3 has 12 residues. Losses at the gene ends were 4 bases for V and 8 bases for J; bases not matched to a gene: 4. CDR3 residues: CASSSDRVKQYF. CDR3 in DNA: TGTGCCAGCAGCTCGGACAGGGTAAAGCAGTACTTC. The full variable domain, with the rest looked up from reference TRBV11-2 and TRBJ2-7, is EAGVAQSPRYKIIEKRQSVAFWCNPISGHATLYWYQQILGQGPKLLIQFQNNGVVDDSQLPKDRFSAERLKGVDSTLKIQPAKLEDSAVYLCASSSDRVKQYFGPGTRLTVT.